One sample yielded the 25 T cell receptor beta chains listed below, sequenced in a study of blood T cell repertoires in COVID-19. TCRdb keeps only in-frame clones here, not all; method: immunoSEQ multiplex PCR. Among about 130,000 clones listed, approximately 85% were seen once. The sample taken for sequencing was peripheral blood. The receptor set was obtained from a man younger than 45 with COVID-19, enrolled during active disease.

Only one count was recorded for this clone. The V gene is TRBV7-3, the J gene TRBJ1-5, with D tentatively TRBD1 (6 bases). There are 16 residues in the CDR3. The germline V and J ends were trimmed by 2 bases and 0 bases, with 11 bases remaining between them. Per the germline V gene, CDR1 is SGHTA and CDR2 is FQGTGA. The CDR3: CASSLGTSYSNQPQHF. In DNA, the CDR3 is TGTGCCAGCAGCTTAGGGACATCGTATAGCAATCAGCCCCAGCATTTT.

The chain joins TRBV9 to TRBJ2-7, with D perhaps TRBD1 (5 bases). Trimming pared 3 bases from V and 3 bases from J, leaving 10 bases between. The germline V gene has CDR1 SGDLS and CDR2 YYNGEE. The CDR3 has 13 residues. The CDR3 region is CASSGPGIYEQYF. CDR3 DNA: TGTGCCAGCAGCGGCCCAGGGATCTACGAGCAGTACTTC. The full variable domain, rest sourced from reference TRBV9 and TRBJ2-7, is DSGVTQTPKHLITATGQRVTLRCSPRSGDLSVYWYQQSLDQGLQFLIQYYNGEERAKGNILERFSAQQFPDLHSELNLSSLELGDSALYFCASSGPGIYEQYFGPGTRLTVT.

V is TRBV14 and J is TRBJ1-1, with D hard to call. Per germline, CDR1 SGHDN and CDR2 FVKESK. CDR3 length: 15 amino acids. Between the trimmed V and J ends, which lost 6 bases and 0 bases, there was a span of 14 bases. This CDR3 reads CASRPVGDMNTEAFF. The CDR3 coding sequence is TGTGCCAGCAGACCCGTAGGAGATATGAACACTGAAGCTTTCTTT. The full variable domain, in which reference TRBV14 and TRBJ1-1 provide the parts outside the CDR3, is EAGVTQFPSHSVIEKGQTVTLRCDPISGHDNLYWYRRVMGKEIKFLLHFVKESKQDESGMPNNRFLAERTGGTYSTLKVQPAELEDSGVYFCASRPVGDMNTEAFFGQGTRLTVV.

This chain joins TRBV7-9 and TRBJ2-5; 7 bases line up with TRBD2. V was pared by 5 bases and J by 3 bases, with 9 bases of the junction left unmatched. The germline V gene has CDR1 SEHNR and CDR2 FQNEAQ (reference sequence). The CDR3 has 15 residues. The DNA of the CDR3 is TGTGCCAGCAGCCGCTGGGGGGGAAGTAAAGAGACCCAGTACTTC. Its protein is CASSRWGGSKETQYF.

The chain has TRBV5-6 and TRBJ2-7, with a tentative D call TRBD1 (7 bases). CDR1 and CDR2 (germline): SGHDT, YYEEEE. V gave up 5 bases and J gave up 5 bases, with 11 bases separating them. The CDR3 is 12 amino acids. The CDR3 DNA follows: TGTGCCAGCAGTCAGGGGGGCCACGAGCAGTACTTC. Translated: CASSQGGHEQYF.

J is TRBJ1-1 and V is TRBV6-5, with D unresolved. This CDR3 spans 13 amino acids. Deletions cut 6 bases from V and 0 bases from J, with 8 bases between. Germline V lookup: CDR1 MNHEY, CDR2 SVGAGI. CDR3 protein: CASSFTLNTEAFF. CDR3 in DNA: TGTGCCAGCAGCTTCACTCTGAACACTGAAGCTTTCTTT.

The chain recombines TRBV20-1 with TRBJ2-2; no clear D. V lost 3 bases to trimming and J lost 6 bases, with 5 bases between them. This CDR3 is 11 amino acids long. Looked up from germline, CDR1 is DFQATT and CDR2 is SNEGSKA (reference sequence). The CDR3: CSASLPGELFF. The CDR3 DNA follows: TGCAGTGCTAGTCTACCCGGGGAGCTGTTTTTT.

The J gene is TRBJ2-5, the V gene TRBV9; 7 bases align to TRBD1. The trim removed 3 bases at V and 4 bases at J, leaving 12 bases unmatched. Germline V lookup: CDR1 SGDLS, CDR2 YYNGEE. The CDR3 is 16 amino acids. CDR3 protein: CASSAPGQLRGETQYF. For the CDR3, the DNA is TGTGCCAGCAGCGCCCCGGGACAGCTTAGGGGAGAGACCCAGTACTTC.

This sequence joins TRBV6-5 and TRBJ1-5; D is perhaps TRBD1 (5 bases). CDR1 and CDR2 (germline): MNHEY, SVGAGI. The ends were cut back, 10 bases at V and 1 base at J, with 11 bases in the middle. The CDR3 has 13 residues. In DNA, the CDR3 is TGTGCCACCCGGAGGGGCAGCAATCAGCCCCAGCATTTT. It yields the protein CATRRGSNQPQHF.

J is TRBJ1-5 and V is TRBV6-5; TRBD1 matches at 9 bases. The junction had 4 bases not matched to a gene; V was cut back by 3 bases and J by 4 bases. Germline V gives CDR1 MNHEY, CDR2 SVGAGI. This CDR3 region has 15 residues. The CDR3 protein is CASSYSDRGNQPQHF. CDR3 coding DNA: TGTGCCAGCAGTTATTCGGACAGGGGAAATCAGCCCCAGCATTTT.

The rearrangement links TRBV5-4 to TRBJ2-7; perhaps TRBD1 as D (5 bases). The CDR3 extends over 15 amino acids. The V gene lost 3 bases and the J gene lost 2 bases, with 15 bases spanning the gap. The germline CDR1 and CDR2 sequences are SGHNT and YYREEE (reference sequence). CDR3 loop: CASSSGTGGTYEQYF. CDR3 nucleotide sequence: TGTGCCAGCAGCTCCGGTACAGGCGGAACCTACGAGCAGTACTTC.

V gene TRBV11-2 combines with J gene TRBJ1-1; 9 bases line up with TRBD1. The CDR3 length is 15 residues. Germline trimming cut 5 bases from V and 5 bases from J; bases unmatched to any gene: 9. Germline assignment: CDR1 SGHAT and CDR2 FQNNGV. The CDR3 nucleotides are TGTGCCAGCAGCGACCCCGGGACAGGGAGGACTGAAGCTTTCTTT. Its protein is CASSDPGTGRTEAFF.

The V gene is TRBV10-1, the J gene TRBJ2-7; 8 bases agree with TRBD2. Germline CDR1 and CDR2: WNHNN and SYGVQD (reference sequence). The J segment lost 0 bases and the V segment lost 8 bases, leaving 12 bases of the junction unmatched. The CDR3 is made up of 16 amino acids. This chain's CDR3 is CASSSRTSPSSYEQYF. CDR3 nucleotides: TGCGCCAGCTCCTCCCGGACTAGCCCTAGCTCCTACGAGCAGTACTTC.

This chain connects TRBV7-3 to TRBJ1-1; no firm D call. This CDR3 contains 13 residues. Germline CDR1 and CDR2: SGHTA and FQGTGA. Trimming left V 4 bases short and J 3 bases short, with 9 bases between. This CDR3 reads CASSSSRDTEAFF. The DNA for the CDR3 is TGTGCCAGCAGCTCCTCCCGGGACACTGAAGCTTTCTTT.

The sample holds a few counts of this clone. The CDR3 DNA reads TGCAGCGTTAAACAGGGGGTAGGAAACACTGAAGCTTTCTTT. The encoded protein is CSVKQGVGNTEAFF. V gene TRBV29-1 combines with J gene TRBJ1-1, with 8 bases fitting TRBD1. There are 14 residues in the CDR3. Germline assignment: CDR1 SQVTM and CDR2 ANQGSEA. Germline trimming cut 5 bases from V and 2 bases from J; bases unmatched to any gene: 7.

This clone was detected a few times. J is TRBJ2-7 and V is TRBV5-1; 13 nucleotides align to TRBD2. CDR1 and CDR2 (germline): SGHRS, YFSETQ. The CDR3 is made up of 15 amino acids. V was pared by 1 base and J by 2 bases, with 0 bases of the junction left unmatched. CDR3 nucleotide sequence: TGCGCCAGCAGCTTGACTAGCGGGGGGGCCTACGAGCAGTACTTC. As protein: CASSLTSGGAYEQYF. The full variable domain, its missing parts supplied by reference TRBV5-1 and TRBJ2-7, is KAGVTQTPRYLIKTRGQQVTLSCSPISGHRSVSWYQQTPGQGLQFLFEYFSETQRNKGNFPGRFSGRQFSNSRSEMNVSTLELGDSALYLCASSLTSGGAYEQYFGPGTRLTVT.

The chain employs TRBV29-1 and TRBJ1-2; 7 bases line up with TRBD1. CDR3 length: 11 amino acids. The V segment lost 7 bases and the J segment 5 bases; nucleotides outside the gene matches: 4. CDR1 and CDR2 from the germline V gene are SQVTM and ANQGSEA. DNA for the CDR3: TGCAGCGCCGGGACAGATTATGGCTACACCTTC. Translated: CSAGTDYGYTF. Full variable domain (missing parts from reference TRBV29-1 and TRBJ1-2): SAVISQKPSRDICQRGTSLTIQCQVDSQVTMMFWYRQQPGQSLTLIATANQGSEATYESGFVIDKFPISRPNLTFSTLTVSNMSPEDSSIYLCSAGTDYGYTFGSGTRLTVV.

This sequence joins TRBV11-3 and TRBJ2-7, with TRBD1 matching over 9 bases. This CDR3 has 13 residues. Germline trimming cut 8 bases from V and 4 bases from J; bases unmatched to any gene: 6. The germline CDR1 and CDR2 sequences are SGHNT and YENEEA. The CDR3 DNA sequence: TGTGCCAGCCAGGGACAGGGCAGTTACGAGCAGTACTTC. Encoded protein: CASQGQGSYEQYF.

The rearrangement uses TRBV7-3 and TRBJ1-1; D remains unclear. The CDR3 runs to 13 residues. V was cut by 1 base and J by 1 base, with 4 bases left in between. Germline V gene lookup returns CDR1 SGHTA and CDR2 FQGTGA. The CDR3, as DNA: TGTGCCAGCAGCTTAAGCGGGAACACTGAAGCTTTCTTT. Its translation: CASSLSGNTEAFF.

This chain connects TRBV29-1 to TRBJ2-3, with 10 bases that match TRBD2. Unmatched junction bases numbered 7, after V lost 5 bases and J lost 2 bases. Germline V gives CDR1 SQVTM, CDR2 ANQGSEA. This CDR3 spans 15 amino acids. For the CDR3, the DNA is TGCAGCGTTCAGGGTCTAGCGGGGGTCACAGATACGCAGTATTTT. Amino acid sequence: CSVQGLAGVTDTQYF.

As regards this clone: At the DNA level, this CDR3 is encoded by other sequences in the same sample as well. The chain couples TRBV30 to TRBJ1-1; possibly TRBD1 for D (5 bases). The length of the CDR3 is 13 residues. CDR1 and CDR2 (germline): GTSNPN, SVGIG (reference sequence). Trimming stripped 3 bases from V and 5 bases from J, with 13 bases between. CDR3 sequence: CAWSRGGGTEAFF. The CDR3 nucleotides read TGTGCCTGGAGCCGGGGTGGGGGGACTGAAGCTTTCTTT.

The V gene is TRBV11-2, the J gene TRBJ1-1; D perhaps matches TRBD1 (6 bases). The germline gives CDR1 SGHAT, CDR2 FQNNGV. V lost 4 bases to trimming and J lost 1 base, with 16 bases between them. The CDR3 is made up of 16 amino acids. The CDR3 reads CASSSTVRGANTEAFF. Written as DNA, the CDR3 is TGTGCCAGCAGCTCAACCGTCAGGGGTGCGAACACTGAAGCTTTCTTT.

The chain couples TRBV5-1 to TRBJ2-5; D is undetermined. The germline gives CDR1 SGHRS, CDR2 YFSETQ. The CDR3 loop spans 14 amino acids. Trimming left V 5 bases short and J 2 bases short, with 13 bases between. In nucleotides, the CDR3 is TGCGCCAGCAGTCTCGCGACTTCACAAGAGACCCAGTACTTC. As protein: CASSLATSQETQYF.

This clone was picked up one time. V and J are TRBV12-3 or TRBV12-4 and TRBJ1-2, with TRBD1 matching over 7 bases. Germline trimming cut 6 bases from V and 8 bases from J; bases unmatched to any gene: 9. The CDR3 has 13 amino acids. The CDR3 nucleotides read TGTGCCAGCAGACGCGACAGGGATGGCGGCTACACCTTC. Translated, it gives CASRRDRDGGYTF.

Details on this clone: Within the sample, other DNA sequences also encode this same CDR3. The chain combines TRBV9 with TRBJ2-1; 8 nucleotides agree with TRBD1. The CDR3 contains 13 residues. The V gene's germline CDR1 is SGDLS and CDR2 YYNGEE. The ends lost 2 bases at V and 7 bases at J; junction bases unmatched: 2. This chain's CDR3 is CASSVRQGNEQFF. The CDR3 nucleotides read TGTGCCAGCAGCGTGAGACAGGGGAATGAGCAGTTCTTC.